The 19 T cell receptor beta chains presented below share a single source sample, sequenced in a study of blood T cell repertoires in COVID-19. Data came from immunoSEQ multiplex PCR; TCRdb stores just in-frame clones and leaves some out. This table holds under 140,000 clones, roughly 87% found once. Sequencing used peripheral blood. The receptors were sampled from a human donor in a cohort sampled during active COVID-19.

The J gene is TRBJ2-3, the V gene TRBV12-5; weak D call: TRBD1 (5 bases). In germline, CDR1 is LGHNT, CDR2 FRNRAP. With 7 bases removed from V and 0 bases from J, the gap between germline ends came to 11 bases. This CDR3 comprises 14 residues. The CDR3: CASAIQDSTDTQYF. In DNA form, the CDR3 reads TGTGCTAGTGCTATACAGGATAGCACAGATACGCAGTATTTT.

J is TRBJ1-1 and V is TRBV7-9, with TRBD1 identical over 10 bases. Germline CDR1 reads SEHNR; CDR2 reads FQNEAQ (reference sequence). This CDR3 comprises 15 residues. J lost 5 bases, V lost 1 base, and 4 bases had no gene match. CDR3 amino acids: CASSLETGGRTEAFF. CDR3 nucleotide sequence: TGTGCCAGCAGCTTAGAGACAGGGGGCAGGACTGAAGCTTTCTTT. Full variable domain (missing parts from reference TRBV7-9 and TRBJ1-1): DTGVSQNPRHKITKRGQNVTFRCDPISEHNRLYWYRQTLGQGPEFLTYFQNEAQLEKSRLLSDRFSAERPKGSFSTLEIQRTEQGDSAMYLCASSLETGGRTEAFFGQGTRLTVV.

On this clone: Additional DNA sequences in this sample encode the identical CDR3. The chain joins TRBV18 to TRBJ1-2, with 8 bases that match TRBD1. V trimming: 0 bases; J trimming: 4 bases; junction bases outside the gene matches: 1. The CDR3 is made up of 14 amino acids. Germline V CDR1 and CDR2: KGHSH, LQKENI. DNA for the CDR3: TGTGCCAGCTCACCACCCGGGACAGGCTATGGCTACACCTTC. Encoded protein: CASSPPGTGYGYTF.

The rearrangement uses TRBV7-2 and TRBJ2-4; D unclear. V gave up 3 bases and J gave up 0 bases, with 9 bases separating them. Germline-derived CDR1 and CDR2 are SGHTA and FQGNSA. The CDR3 extends over 15 amino acids. In DNA, the CDR3 is TGTGCCAGCAGCTTTTCAGGAATAGCCAAAAACATTCAGTACTTC. As protein: CASSFSGIAKNIQYF.

The rearrangement joins TRBV4-3 to TRBJ1-3, with D possibly being TRBD1 (6 bases). V lost 4 bases and J 0 bases, leaving 10 bases between the germline ends. CDR3 length equals 15 residues. Looked up from germline, CDR1 is LGHNA and CDR2 is YSLEER. The CDR3 DNA reads TGCGCCAGCAGCCGGGGCAGGGGCTCTGGAAACACCATATATTTT. It codes for CASSRGRGSGNTIYF.

CDR3 region: CASSQGQAASGRERRSYNEQFF. The DNA for the CDR3 is TGTGCCAGCAGCCAAGGTCAGGCTGCTAGCGGGAGGGAACGGAGGTCCTACAATGAGCAGTTCTTC. The chain couples TRBV3-1 (or the pseudogene TRBV3-2) to TRBJ2-1, with 12 bases lining up with TRBD2. The CDR3 contains 22 residues. Germline V gene sequence: CDR1 LGHDT, CDR2 YNNKEL (reference sequence). Trimming took 1 base from V and 1 from J; bases not matched to a gene: 17.

The chain combines TRBV27 with TRBJ2-5; D remains ambiguous. The CDR3 runs 17 residues. Germline V gene sequence: CDR1 MNHEY, CDR2 SMNVEV (reference sequence). The V end lost 7 bases, the J end lost 8 bases, and 29 bases lay between the germline ends. The CDR3 DNA reads TGTGCCAGCACCCAAAGGAGAGGATACCCTATTTTCGATACCCAGTACTTC. Amino acids: CASTQRRGYPIFDTQYF.

The chain is built from TRBV25-1 and TRBJ1-2, with TRBD1 matching over 9 bases. With 0 bases clipped from V and 5 bases from J, the junction kept 7 bases outside the gene matches. CDR1 and CDR2 (germline): MGHDK, SYGVNS. The CDR3 covers 16 residues. CDR3 sequence reads: CASSEYSQGARYGYTF. The CDR3 DNA sequence: TGTGCCAGCAGTGAATATTCACAGGGGGCGCGGTATGGCTACACCTTC.

V is TRBV6-5 and J is TRBJ2-5, with D possibly being TRBD2 (5 bases). The CDR3 is 11 residues long. Trimming took off 5 bases at V and 5 bases at J, with 6 bases between the two ends. Germline loops: CDR1 MNHEY, CDR2 SVGAGI. The chain's CDR3 is CASSQRETQYF. The CDR3 DNA reads as TGTGCCAGCAGTCAGCGGGAGACCCAGTACTTC.

J is TRBJ2-2 and V is TRBV21-1; the DNA was not compared with TRBD1, the D call given in the table. TRBV21-1 is a documented pseudogene. CDR3 size: 17 residues. This chain's CDR3 is CASSKAGQRQNTGELFF. CDR3 DNA: TGTGCCAGCAGCAAAGCCGGACAGCGTCAGAACACCGGGGAGCTGTTTTTT.

This clone was observed a single time. J is TRBJ2-6 and V is TRBV7-3, with 8 positions matching TRBD1. Germline V gene lookup returns CDR1 SGHTA and CDR2 FQGTGA. Losses at the gene ends were 5 bases for V and 0 bases for J; bases not matched to a gene: 3. The CDR3 spans 16 residues. The CDR3 region is CASSPGTGSGANVLTF. The CDR3, as DNA: TGTGCCAGCAGCCCTGGGACAGGCTCTGGGGCCAACGTCCTGACTTTC.

The V and J genes are TRBV7-3 and TRBJ2-1; tentatively, D is TRBD2 (6 bases). Trimming left V 5 bases short and J 8 bases short, with 16 bases between. The germline CDR1 and CDR2 sequences are SGHTA and FQGTGA. CDR3 length equals 14 residues. CDR3 coding DNA: TGTGCCAGCAGCGCGGGACCCCGGACGGATGAGCAGTTCTTC. As protein: CASSAGPRTDEQFF.

The rearrangement joins TRBV7-3 to TRBJ2-2; 14 bases map to TRBD2. Per the germline V gene, CDR1 is SGHTA and CDR2 is FQGTGA. This CDR3 spans 17 amino acids. Germline trimming cut 2 bases from V and 1 base from J; bases unmatched to any gene: 0. This CDR3 reads CASSLGTSGGNTGELFF. For the CDR3, the DNA is TGTGCCAGCAGCTTAGGGACTAGCGGGGGGAACACCGGGGAGCTGTTTTTT.

J is TRBJ2-5 and V is TRBV3-1 (or the pseudogene TRBV3-2), with D possibly matching TRBD1 (6 bases). The CDR3 length is 14 residues. V lost 3 bases and J 5 bases, leaving 13 bases between the germline ends. Germline V CDR1 and CDR2: LGHDT, YNNKEL (reference sequence). For the CDR3, the DNA is TGTGCCAGCAGCCAGACCAGGGGCCGGGAGACCCAGTACTTC. Its translation is CASSQTRGRETQYF.

The rearrangement uses TRBV18 and TRBJ1-1; no clear D gene. CDR3 size: 14 residues. The germline V and J ends were trimmed by 3 bases and 0 bases, with 8 bases remaining between them. CDR1 and CDR2 from the germline V gene are KGHSH and LQKENI. For the CDR3, the DNA is TGTGCCAGCTCACCGGAACAGCTGAACACTGAAGCTTTCTTT. Amino acids: CASSPEQLNTEAFF.

The rearrangement links TRBV2 to TRBJ2-3; 14 bases are shared with TRBD2. This CDR3 is 19 amino acids long. Looked up from germline, CDR1 is SNHLY and CDR2 is FYNNEI. V gave up 1 base and J gave up 2 bases; unmatched junction bases: 8. The CDR3 DNA reads as TGTGCCAGCAGTGAAGTCCCTAGACTAGCGGGAGGGCCCACAGATACGCAGTATTTT. It specifies CASSEVPRLAGGPTDTQYF.

The chain links TRBV5-4 to TRBJ2-2, with TRBD2 matching over 8 bases. Germline loops: CDR1 SGHNT, CDR2 YYREEE (reference sequence). The CDR3 covers 16 residues. With 4 bases clipped from V and 7 bases from J, the junction kept 12 bases outside the gene matches. CDR3 DNA: TGTGCCAGCAGCCCTGGACTAGCCCTCGCGGGCGGGGAGCTGTTTTTT. It specifies CASSPGLALAGGELFF.

The chain links TRBV28 to TRBJ1-4; D gene uncertain. The length of the CDR3 is 12 residues. Germline assignment: CDR1 MDHEN and CDR2 SYDVKM. The V gene lost 6 bases and the J gene lost 0 bases, with 2 bases spanning the gap. This chain's CDR3 is CASSTTNEKLFF. CDR3 nucleotide sequence: TGTGCCAGCAGCACAACTAATGAAAAACTGTTTTTT.

The J gene is TRBJ2-1, the V gene TRBV6-2 or TRBV6-3; 14 bases agree with TRBD2. Trimming removed 6 bases from V and 7 bases from J; junction bases left unmatched: 2. Germline-derived CDR1 and CDR2 are MNHEY and SVGEGT. The CDR3 is 14 residues long. The CDR3 nucleotides are TGTGCCAGCAGCCGGACTAGCGGGGGGAATGAGCAGTTCTTC. The encoded protein is CASSRTSGGNEQFF.